What follows describes a single T cell receptor beta chain. CDR3 length: 15 amino acids. Assay: immunoSEQ multiplex PCR; the TCRdb copy retains only in-frame clones and omits some. The sample includes about 220,000 clones, more than 85% of them seen just once. This sample was taken from a study of blood T cell repertoires in COVID-19. Study background: Sources were T cells, B-cell-depleted T cells, or PBMCs; the material itself was cDNA or gDNA.

Sequencing was performed on peripheral blood. This clonotype was obtained from a woman in her fifties or sixties with COVID-19, enrolled during active disease. V gene TRBV21-1 combines with J gene TRBJ2-1; the table assigns TRBD1, which was not confirmed against the DNA. TRBV21-1 is an annotated pseudogene. The CDR3 nucleotides read TGTGCCAGCAGCAAAGATCTGGACAGGAGGAGTGAGCAGTTCTTC. This sequence encodes CASSKDLDRRSEQFF.